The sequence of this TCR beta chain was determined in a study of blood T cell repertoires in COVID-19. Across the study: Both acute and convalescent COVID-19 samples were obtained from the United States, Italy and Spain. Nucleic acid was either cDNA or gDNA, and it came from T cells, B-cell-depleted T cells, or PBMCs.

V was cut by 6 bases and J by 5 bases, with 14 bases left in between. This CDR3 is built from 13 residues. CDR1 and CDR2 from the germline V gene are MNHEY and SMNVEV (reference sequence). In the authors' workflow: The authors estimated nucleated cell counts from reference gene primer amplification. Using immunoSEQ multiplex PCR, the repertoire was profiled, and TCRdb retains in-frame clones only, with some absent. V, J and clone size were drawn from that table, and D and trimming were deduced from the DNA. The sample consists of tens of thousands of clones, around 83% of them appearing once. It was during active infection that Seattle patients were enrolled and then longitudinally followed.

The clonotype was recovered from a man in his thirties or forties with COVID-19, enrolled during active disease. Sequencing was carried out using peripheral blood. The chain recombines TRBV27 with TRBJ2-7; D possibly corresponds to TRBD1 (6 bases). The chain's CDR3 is CASRRNRVHEQYF. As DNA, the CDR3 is TGTGCCAGCAGAAGAAACAGGGTCCACGAGCAGTACTTC.